The rows below give T cell receptor beta chains drawn from one sample of a study of beta chain features in type 1 diabetes. Clones were read by immunoSEQ multiplex PCR, and TCRdb kept only the in-frame ones, dropping some. The sample gives about 28,000 clones, less than 70% of which show up once; around 2.4% is in the top ten. Sample: Tregs from blood. The source of these receptors is a woman aged 25-40 years with type 1 diabetes. Each CDR3 is given with its conserved first and last residue. A D gene is named only where the DNA matches it firmly. Rows give clone size only sometimes, using once, few, many, or a class for an expanded clone.

clone size	V gene	J gene	D gene	CDR3 protein	CDR3 DNA
.	TRBV4-1	TRBJ1-1	TRBD1	CVSNIQDRADTEAFF	TGCGTCAGCAATATACAGGACAGGGCTGACACTGAAGCTTTCTTT
.	TRBV10-3	TRBJ2-7	TRBD1	CAISGRGQDAEQYF	TGTGCCATCAGTGGTAGGGGACAGGACGCCGAGCAGTACTTC
few	TRBV19	TRBJ1-5	.	CASSTNSNQPQHF	TGTGCCAGTAGTACCAATAGCAATCAGCCCCAGCATTTT
few	TRBV5-4	TRBJ2-7	TRBD2	CASSPRGNYEQYF	TGTGCCAGCAGCCCGCGGGGGAACTACGAGCAGTACTTC
.	TRBV5-6	TRBJ2-7	.	CASSLEGLVYEQYF	TGTGCCAGCAGCTTGGAGGGACTGGTCTACGAGCAGTACTTC
.	TRBV6-5	TRBJ1-2	TRBD1	CASSPRQGRGYTF	TGTGCCAGCAGTCCCAGACAGGGAAGGGGCTACACCTTC
.	TRBV28	TRBJ2-5	TRBD2	CASSLRGGETQYF	TGTGCCAGCAGTTTACGGGGGGGGGAGACCCAGTACTTC
medium-sized	TRBV5-4	TRBJ2-2	TRBD2	CASSLGLAGVSTGELFF	TGTGCCAGCAGTCTAGGACTAGCGGGAGTCAGCACCGGGGAGCTGTTTTTT
.	TRBV5-1	TRBJ2-3	TRBD2	CASSPGLALDTQYF	TGCGCCAGCAGCCCGGGACTAGCTTTGGATACGCAGTATTTT
.	TRBV19	TRBJ2-2	.	CASRRGRAGELFF	TGTGCCAGTAGAAGGGGCAGGGCCGGGGAGCTGTTTTTT
few	TRBV29-1	TRBJ1-2	TRBD1	CSVARDSYGYTF	TGCAGCGTTGCCCGGGACAGCTATGGCTACACCTTC
.	TRBV6-5	TRBJ2-5	TRBD2	CASMLAGGYQETQYF	TGTGCCAGCATGTTAGCGGGAGGGTACCAAGAGACCCAGTACTTC
few	TRBV30	TRBJ2-7	TRBD2	CAWSLAAGVEYF	TGTGCCTGGAGTTTAGCAGCGGGAGTGGAGTACTTC
.	TRBV5-1	TRBJ2-7	.	CASSTGQTSSYEQYF	TGCGCCAGCAGCACCGGCCAGACTAGCTCCTACGAGCAGTACTTC
.	TRBV7-9	TRBJ2-5	.	CASSLRDSETQYF	TGTGCCAGCAGCTTGAGGGATAGCGAGACCCAGTACTTC
.	TRBV29-1	TRBJ1-2	TRBD1	CSVPQGNYGYTF	TGCAGCGTTCCACAGGGGAACTATGGCTACACCTTC
.	TRBV7-3	TRBJ2-1	TRBD2	CASSLRAGGPLHNEQFF	TGTGCCAGCAGCTTACGGGCGGGAGGGCCGTTGCACAATGAGCAGTTCTTC
once	TRBV2	TRBJ2-5	.	CASSPPRDQETQYF	TGTGCCAGCAGCCCGCCCCGGGATCAAGAGACCCAGTACTTC
.	TRBV19	TRBJ2-1	.	CASSMSLLSYNEQFF	TGTGCCAGTAGTATGAGTCTACTTTCCTACAATGAGCAGTTCTTC
.	TRBV10-2	TRBJ2-2	TRBD1	CASSGQVNTGELFF	TGCGCCAGCAGCGGACAGGTGAACACCGGGGAGCTGTTTTTT
.	TRBV29-1	TRBJ2-5	TRBD1	CSVDRGTEETQYF	TGCAGCGTTGATAGGGGGACAGAAGAGACCCAGTACTTC
.	TRBV11-2	TRBJ1-1	TRBD1	CASSFLDRGHRAFF	TGTGCCAGCAGCTTCTTGGACAGGGGGCATCGGGCTTTCTTT
once	TRBV19	TRBJ2-7	TRBD2	CASSPFWRGAAYEQYF	TGTGCCAGTAGTCCCTTTTGGCGGGGGGCGGCCTACGAGCAGTACTTC